The clone carrying this T cell receptor beta chain occurred many times. Its antigen is unknown. This record belongs to a study of identical twins' blood T cells. In the original processing: Each donor had about 85,000 to nearly 500,000 clonotypes. TCRdb re-analysed the 5' RACE reads in MiXCR, keeping a single row per CDR3 protein. The V and J calls were not made by the authors but by TCRdb's processing. The sample carries roughly 340,000 distinct CDR3 sequences, roughly 27% recorded once. V lost 0 bases and J lost 0, with 13 bases in between. Per the germline V gene, CDR1 is SGHRS and CDR2 is YFSETQ. CDR3 length equals 17 residues. General observations from the study: Twins reportedly had markedly more similar V usage than unrelated donors, even among out-of-frame TCRbeta clonotypes.

The V and J genes are TRBV5-1 and TRBJ1-3; D not certain. The sample comprised PBMCs. The origin of this receptor is a woman between 18 and 55 years old in good health. CDR3 sequence (DNA): TGCGCCAGCAGCTTGGATGGCGGAGGAAACTCTGGAAACACCATATATTTT. Its protein is CASSLDGGGNSGNTIYF.